These 5 T cell receptor beta chains came from one sample sequenced in a study of T cells in Graves' hyperthyroidism and ophthalmopathy. Amplification yielded TCR beta CDR3 regions, with RNA transcripts as the source. First-round RT-PCR of the TCR CDR3 relied on the HTBI primer set. TCRdb fed the multiplex PCR reads into MiXCR, producing one record per CDR3 protein. The table records approximately 480,000 distinct CDR3 sequences, about a fifth of them present only once. The sample consisted of blood. The source of these receptors is a man aged 18 to 29 with Graves' hyperthyroidism.

This clonotype was counted at least ten times. This chain uses TRBV20-1 with TRBJ1-5; no reliable D call. V lost 2 bases to trimming and J lost 0 bases, with 11 bases between them. CDR1 is DFQATT, CDR2 SNEGSKA, per germline (reference sequence). The CDR3 length is 15 residues. The CDR3 coding sequence is TGCAGTGCTAGAAGCCCGCGGGGTAGCAATCAGCCCCAGCATTTT. Translation: CSARSPRGSNQPQHF.

Concerning this clonotype: This may stem from a read error, because a much larger clone lies one nucleotide away. The rearrangement links TRBV11-2 to TRBJ1-2; tentative D call: TRBD1 (5 bases). The CDR3 consists of 12 residues. Germline V gene data show CDR1 as SGHAT and CDR2 as FQNNGV. The DNA for the CDR3 is TGTGCCAGCAGCTCAGAGGGGTATGGCTACATCTTC. It specifies CASSSEGYGYIF.

This clonotype was seen ten or more times. The V call is TRBV14, the J call TRBJ1-3; 8 nucleotides line up with TRBD1. The CDR3 is made up of 15 amino acids. CDR1 is SGHDN and CDR2 is FVKESK in the germline V gene. J lost 4 bases, V lost 4 bases, and 6 bases had no gene match. The CDR3 loop reads CASSRTTGVGNTIYF. Written as DNA, the CDR3 is TGTGCCAGCAGCCGAACGACAGGGGTAGGAAACACCATATATTTT.

The chain recombines TRBV28 with TRBJ2-7, with D possibly TRBD1 on 5 matching bases. The germline CDR1 and CDR2 sequences are MDHEN and SYDVKM. The CDR3 spans 17 residues. Trimming took off 5 bases at V and 2 bases at J, with 22 bases between the two ends. The CDR3 sequence: CASSTAFWGRFPYEQYF. Written as DNA, the CDR3 is TGTGCCAGCAGTACGGCATTCTGGGGCAGATTCCCCTACGAGCAGTACTTC.

The V gene is TRBV15, the J gene TRBJ2-3, with a possible D match to TRBD1 (6 bases). V shed 6 bases and J shed 2 bases, with 15 bases lying between them. The CDR3 has 15 residues. Germline CDR1 is LNHNV and CDR2 is YYDKDF (reference sequence). In DNA form, the CDR3 reads TGTGCCACCAGTCGTTACAGGGACCCCACAGATACGCAGTATTTT. It codes for CATSRYRDPTDTQYF.